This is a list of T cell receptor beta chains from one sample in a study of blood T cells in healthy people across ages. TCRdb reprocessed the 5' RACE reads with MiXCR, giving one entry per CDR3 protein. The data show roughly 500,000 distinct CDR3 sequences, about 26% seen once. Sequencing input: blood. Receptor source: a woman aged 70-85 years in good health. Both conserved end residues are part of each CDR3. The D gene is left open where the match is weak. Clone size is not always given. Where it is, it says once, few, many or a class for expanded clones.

TGCAGCGCAGGGACAGCCTACGAGCAGTACTTC CSAGTAYEQYF TRBJ2-7 TRBD1 TRBV29-1 .
TGTGCCAGCCAGACAGGGAGAGAAGAGACCCAGTACTTC CASQTGREETQYF TRBJ2-5 TRBD1 TRBV2 .
TGTGCCAGCAATCGCGCCGGATTCGGCACAGATACGCAGTATTTT CASNRAGFGTDTQYF TRBJ2-3 . TRBV6-6 few
TGTGCCGGCAGCCCGACTACAGCGGGAAACACCATATATTTT CAGSPTTAGNTIYF TRBJ1-3 . TRBV14 .
TGTGCCAGCAGCTCGAACAGGGGAGGAGGAAACACCATATATTTT CASSSNRGGGNTIYF TRBJ1-3 TRBD1 TRBV7-2 few
TGTGCCATCAGTGGTATGGGCAGAAACATTCAGTACTTC CAISGMGRNIQYF TRBJ2-4 . TRBV10-3 .
TGTGCCAGCAGTTGGATAACAGGGGGCCCCTCCTACGAGCAGTACTTC CASSWITGGPSYEQYF TRBJ2-7 TRBD1 TRBV28 .
TGCAGCGCCTATGGACGGATACCACTTTACAATGAGCAGTTCTTC CSAYGRIPLYNEQFF TRBJ2-1 . TRBV29-1 once
TGCAGTGCTAACCCGGGACAGGGGTTTAATGAGCAGTTCTTC CSANPGQGFNEQFF TRBJ2-1 TRBD1 TRBV20-1 many
TGTGCCAGCAGCCAAGATTTCACAGTTCACGGGTGGGACACTGAAGCTTTCTTT CASSQDFTVHGWDTEAFF TRBJ1-1 . TRBV4-2 .
TGTGCCAGCACGAGAGACAGGGGGCTTACTGAAGCTTTCTTT CASTRDRGLTEAFF TRBJ1-1 TRBD1 TRBV12-3/TRBV12-4 few
TGTGCCAGCAGCCAAGAGGCCAGCATCTATGGCTACACCTTC CASSQEASIYGYTF TRBJ1-2 . TRBV14 .
TGTGCCAGCAGCTCGAGGGGGGCCGGGCGTAATGAAAAACTGTTTTTT CASSSRGAGRNEKLFF TRBJ1-4 . TRBV5-5 few
TGTGCCAGCATTTCTCGCGGGGGACCCTCCAGGGAGCTGTTTTTT CASISRGGPSRELFF TRBJ2-2 TRBD2 TRBV7-9 .
TGTGCCATCAGTGAGTCGTTGGGACAGGGGTACCAGCCCCAGCATTTT CAISESLGQGYQPQHF TRBJ1-5 TRBD1 TRBV10-3 many
TGTGCCAGCAGTGATGGACGGGGGGGAGAGACCCAGTACTTC CASSDGRGGETQYF TRBJ2-5 TRBD2 TRBV6-2/TRBV6-3 few
TGCAGTGCTAGAGGGGCAGGGAATAGTCAGGGGTCACCCCTCCACTTT CSARGAGNSQGSPLHF TRBJ1-6 . TRBV20-1 .
TGTGCCAGCAGTTACGTCCCGGGCTCGGATGAGCAGTTCTTC CASSYVPGSDEQFF TRBJ2-1 . TRBV6-6 .
TGCGCCAGCAGCTTGGAGCGCACCAAAGATACGCAGTATTTT CASSLERTKDTQYF TRBJ2-3 . TRBV5-1 .
TGTGCCAGCAGACCCACAGGGAGCCCTAACTATGGCTACACCTTC CASRPTGSPNYGYTF TRBJ1-2 . TRBV12-3/TRBV12-4 .
TGTGCCAGCAGCCACTCCGGGGGCTCCTACAATGAGCAGTTCTTC CASSHSGGSYNEQFF TRBJ2-1 . TRBV3-1 .
TGCGCCAGCAGCATCGGGGGAGCTTCCTACGAGCAGTACTTC CASSIGGASYEQYF TRBJ2-7 . TRBV5-1 .
TGTGCCAGCAGCAGCCGAACAGGACAGGCTAATTCACCCCTCCACTTT CASSSRTGQANSPLHF TRBJ1-6 TRBD1 TRBV7-9 many
TGTGCCAGCACCTCATCCGATCCCCGCGGTCGGAATGAGCAGTTCTTC CASTSSDPRGRNEQFF TRBJ2-1 . TRBV2 .
TGCGCCAGCAGTGAATCCCCACTGGTACCTGGAAACACCATATATTTT CASSESPLVPGNTIYF TRBJ1-3 . TRBV25-1 .
TGCAGTGCTAGTTCACTCCACAGCAATCAGCCCCAGCATTTT CSASSLHSNQPQHF TRBJ1-5 . TRBV20-1 few
TGTGCCAGCAGTCATACTAGCGGGGGGGTGAACACCGGGGAGCTGTTTTTT CASSHTSGGVNTGELFF TRBJ2-2 TRBD2 TRBV6-1 few
TGTGCCAGCAGCTTACGAACAGGGGCCAATGAGCAGTTCTTC CASSLRTGANEQFF TRBJ2-1 TRBD1 TRBV13 few
TGTGCCAGCAGCGTAGCTACTAGGGGGGTCTCTGGAAACACCATATATTTT CASSVATRGVSGNTIYF TRBJ1-3 . TRBV9 .
TGTGCCAGCAGCCGCAGGGAACAGGAGATGAACACTGAAGCTTTCTTT CASSRREQEMNTEAFF TRBJ1-1 . TRBV3-1 .